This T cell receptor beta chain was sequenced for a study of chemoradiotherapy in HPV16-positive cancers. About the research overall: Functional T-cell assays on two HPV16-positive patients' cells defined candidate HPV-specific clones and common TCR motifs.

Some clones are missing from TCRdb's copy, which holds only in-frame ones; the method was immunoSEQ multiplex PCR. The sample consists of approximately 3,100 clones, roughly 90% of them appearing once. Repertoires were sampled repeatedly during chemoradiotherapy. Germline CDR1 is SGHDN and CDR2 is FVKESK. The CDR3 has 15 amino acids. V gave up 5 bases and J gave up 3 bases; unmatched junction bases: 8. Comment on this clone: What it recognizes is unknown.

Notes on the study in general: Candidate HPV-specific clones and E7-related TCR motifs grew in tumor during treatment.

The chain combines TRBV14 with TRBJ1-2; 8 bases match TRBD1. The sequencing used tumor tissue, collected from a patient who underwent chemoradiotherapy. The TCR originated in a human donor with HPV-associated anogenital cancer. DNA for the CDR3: TGTGCCAGCAGCATTGCCCCAGGGGGCGACTATGGCTACACCTTC. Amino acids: CASSIAPGGDYGYTF.